This TCR delta chain was observed in a study of Vδ1+ human thymocytes. The CDR3 contains 23 residues. Germline V CDR1 and CDR2: TSWWSYY, QGS. Trimming removed 1 base from V and 1 base from J, with 34 bases in between. Sequences come from RNA converted to cDNA by reverse transcription. Multiplex PCR used pooled V-gene forward primers and a constant-region reverse primer to amplify CDR3s. TCRdb made new clone calls on the multiplex PCR reads using CATT. The table has about 55,000 delta-chain clones, roughly 15% seen once. Thymocytes were sorted as CD3+ TCRVdelta1+ TCRVdelta2- after alphabeta T cell depletion. Sorted Vdelta1+ thymocytes were roughly 98% to 99.6% pure. This clone came up a few times. What it binds is not known. General study points: Despite high sort purity, approximately 20% of thymic T cell receptor delta sequences were Vdelta2. Thymic TRG and TRD repertoires appeared highly polyclonal, with Gaussian CDR3 length distributions. Bulk data may be misread because of unexpected Vdelta2 sequences.

This receptor was obtained from a boy under three years old who had congenital heart surgery. Input material: Vdelta1+ gamma-delta thymocytes from the thymus. Subset reported: FACS-sorted CD3+ TCRalphabeta- TCRVdelta1+ TCRVdelta2- thymocytes. The gene calls are TRDV1 and TRDJ1; D assignment may be TRDD2 or TRDD3 (5 bases each). CDR3 sequence: CALGERGPTYSLGQRRPTDKLIF. The CDR3 DNA reads TGTGCTCTTGGGGAACGTGGCCCTACTTACTCGCTGGGTCAACGACGCCCCACCGATAAACTCATCTTT.